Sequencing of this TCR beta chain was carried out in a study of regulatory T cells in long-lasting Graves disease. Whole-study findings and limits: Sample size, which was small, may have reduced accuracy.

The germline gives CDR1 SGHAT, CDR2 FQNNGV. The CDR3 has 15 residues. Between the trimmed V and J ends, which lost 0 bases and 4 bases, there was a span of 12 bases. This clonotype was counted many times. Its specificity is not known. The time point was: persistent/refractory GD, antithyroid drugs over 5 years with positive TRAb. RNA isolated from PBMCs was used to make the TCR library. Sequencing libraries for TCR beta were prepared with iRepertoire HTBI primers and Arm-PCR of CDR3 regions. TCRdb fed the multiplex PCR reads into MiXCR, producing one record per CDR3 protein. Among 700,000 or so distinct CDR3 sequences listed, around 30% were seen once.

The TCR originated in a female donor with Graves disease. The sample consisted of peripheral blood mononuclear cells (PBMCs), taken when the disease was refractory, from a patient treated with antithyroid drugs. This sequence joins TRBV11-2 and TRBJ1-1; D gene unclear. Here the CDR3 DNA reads TGTGCCAGCAGCTTAGAGAGGGTACGGGGCACTGAAGCTTTCTTT. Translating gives CASSLERVRGTEAFF.